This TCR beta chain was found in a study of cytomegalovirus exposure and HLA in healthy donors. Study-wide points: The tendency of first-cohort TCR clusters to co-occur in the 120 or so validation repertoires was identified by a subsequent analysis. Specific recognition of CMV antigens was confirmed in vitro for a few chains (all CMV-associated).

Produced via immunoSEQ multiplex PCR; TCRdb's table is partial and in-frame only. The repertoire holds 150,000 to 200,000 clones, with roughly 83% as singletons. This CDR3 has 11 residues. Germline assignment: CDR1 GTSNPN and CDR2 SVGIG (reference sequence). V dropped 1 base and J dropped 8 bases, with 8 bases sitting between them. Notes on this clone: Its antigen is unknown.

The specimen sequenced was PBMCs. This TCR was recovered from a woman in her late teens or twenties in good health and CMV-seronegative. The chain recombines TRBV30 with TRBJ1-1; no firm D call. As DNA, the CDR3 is TGTGCCTGGAGTGGTGCGGCAGAAGCTTTCTTT. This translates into CAWSGAAEAFF.